This T cell receptor (beta chain) came from a study of CD8+ T cells in alopecia areata. Peripheral blood and lesional scalp punch biopsies were taken from alopecia areata patients. The CDR3 loop spans 14 amino acids. Germline-derived CDR1 and CDR2 are SEHNR and FQNEAQ (reference sequence). Deletions cut 5 bases from V and 3 bases from J, with 13 bases between. The sequencing template was cDNA reverse transcribed from extracted RNA. Profiled with immunoSEQ multiplex PCR; TCRdb holds only in-frame clones, not every one. Among 90,000 to 150,000 clones listed, less than 45% were seen once. The rearrangement links TRBV7-9 to TRBJ2-5; D may be TRBD1 (6 bases). The sample comprised CD4+ T cells sorted from blood. This receptor was identified in a human donor with alopecia areata. In DNA, the CDR3 is TGTGCCAGCAGCCCCGGACAGAGTAAAGAGACCCAGTACTTC. This translates into CASSPGQSKETQYF. The variable domain in full, with the rest retrieved from reference TRBV7-9 and TRBJ2-5, is DTGVSQNPRHKITKRGQNVTFRCDPISEHNRLYWYRQTLGQGPEFLTYFQNEAQLEKSRLLSDRFSAERPKGSFSTLEIQRTEQGDSAMYLCASSPGQSKETQYFGPGTRLLVL.